One T cell receptor (beta chain) is described in this entry. As yet, its antigen is unknown. What was sequenced were expressed TCRB transcripts, since all of the isolated RNA had been reverse transcribed. This table comes from immunoSEQ multiplex PCR, and its TCRdb copy is limited to in-frame clones, with some not included. The sample holds under 300,000 clones, about 8.5% seen once. The germline V gene has CDR1 LGHNT and CDR2 FRNRAP. V shed 0 bases and J 7 bases; nucleotides not matched to a gene: 12. The CDR3 is 18 amino acids. This entry comes from a study of beta chain features in type 1 diabetes. Whole-study context: Across every sample, around 110,000,000 sorted cells were examined in total.

Study-wide results and caveats: Because the template was cDNA, high-expressing cells might be over-represented. When Type 1 diabetes patients were examined, their TCRB CDR3s proved moderately but significantly shorter in all four CD4+ subsets.

Markers CD45RO/CCR7/CD25/CD127/CD95/CD27 served to sort CD4+ naive, central memory, regulatory and stem cell-like memory cells. This receptor was obtained from a woman between 18 and 30 years old in good health. Sequencing was performed on central memory CD4+ T cells from blood. This chain connects TRBV12-5 to TRBJ2-1; 10 bases are shared with TRBD2. The DNA of the CDR3 is TGTGCTAGTGGTTTGGTATTCTTAGGGACTAGCGCCGTTAATGAGCAGTTCTTC. This translates into CASGLVFLGTSAVNEQFF.